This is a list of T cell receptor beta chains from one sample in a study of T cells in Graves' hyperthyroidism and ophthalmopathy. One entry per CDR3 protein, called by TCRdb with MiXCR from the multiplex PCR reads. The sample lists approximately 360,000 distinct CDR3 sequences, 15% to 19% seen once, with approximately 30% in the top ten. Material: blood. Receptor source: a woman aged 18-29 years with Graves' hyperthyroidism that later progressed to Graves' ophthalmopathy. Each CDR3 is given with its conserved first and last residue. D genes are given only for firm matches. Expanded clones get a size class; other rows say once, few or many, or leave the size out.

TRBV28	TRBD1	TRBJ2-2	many	CASSRRQGRLFF	TGTGCCAGCAGCCGCCGACAGGGGAGACTGTTTTTT
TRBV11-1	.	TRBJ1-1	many	CASTTVKNTEAFF	TGTGCCAGCACGACAGTCAAGAACACTGAAGCTTTCTTT
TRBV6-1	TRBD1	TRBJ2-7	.	CASSQDRARSGRGYEQYF	TGTGCCAGCAGTCAGGACAGGGCAAGGAGCGGGCGGGGCTACGAGCAGTACTTC
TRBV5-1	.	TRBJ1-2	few	CASSLDSYYGYTF	TGCGCCAGCAGCTTGGATTCTTACTATGGCTACACCTTC
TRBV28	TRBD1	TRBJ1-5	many	CASSLSRVRTTGGANQPQHF	TGTGCCAGCAGTTTAAGTCGCGTTAGGACGACAGGGGGCGCGAATCAGCCCCAGCATTTT
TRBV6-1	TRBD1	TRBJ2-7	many	CASSSRTGTYEQYF	TGTGCCAGCAGTTCCCGGACAGGAACCTACGAGCAGTACTTC
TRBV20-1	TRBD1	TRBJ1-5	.	CSAIQGDRVVQPQHF	TGCAGTGCTATCCAAGGGGACAGGGTGGTCCAGCCCCAGCATTTT
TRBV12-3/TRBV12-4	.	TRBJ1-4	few	CASSHGAGLNEKLFF	TGTGCCAGCAGTCACGGGGCCGGACTTAATGAAAAACTGTTTTTT
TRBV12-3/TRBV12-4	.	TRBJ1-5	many	CASSLRPDSANQPQHF	TGTGCCAGCAGTTTAAGGCCAGACAGTGCCAATCAGCCCCAGCATTTT
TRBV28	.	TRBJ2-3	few	CASSLLRDTQYF	TGTGCCAGCAGTTTGTTGCGGGATACGCAGTATTTT
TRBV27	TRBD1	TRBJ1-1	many	CASSLYSRGQHGDTEAFF	TGTGCCAGCAGTTTATATAGCAGGGGGCAACATGGGGACACTGAAGCTTTCTTT
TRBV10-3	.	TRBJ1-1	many	CAISETDRHTEAFF	TGTGCCATCAGTGAGACGGACAGACACACTGAAGCTTTCTTT
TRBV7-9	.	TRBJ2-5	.	CASSFSLDVRETQYF	TGTGCCAGCAGCTTTTCTCTTGATGTTAGGGAGACCCAGTACTTC
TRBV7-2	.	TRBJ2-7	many	CASSFPGRYEQYF	TGTGCCAGCAGCTTCCCGGGCAGATACGAGCAGTACTTC
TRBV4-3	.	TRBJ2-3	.	CASSQDSSQWENTQYF	TGCGCCAGCAGCCAAGATTCTAGCCAGTGGGAAAATACGCAGTATTTT
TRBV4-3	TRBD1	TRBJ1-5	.	CASSPGQGWNPRGAQHF	TGCGCCAGCAGCCCGGGACAGGGTTGGAACCCGAGAGGGGCCCAGCATTTT
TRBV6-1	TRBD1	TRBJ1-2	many	CASNTGGRRGYTF	TGTGCCAGCAACACAGGGGGCCGACGCGGCTACACCTTC
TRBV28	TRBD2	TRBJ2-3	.	CASTQGGSRLDTQYF	TGTGCCAGCACCCAAGGCGGGAGTAGATTAGATACGCAGTATTTT
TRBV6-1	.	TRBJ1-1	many	CASSEIGGSTEAFF	TGTGCCAGCAGTGAAATTGGGGGGAGCACTGAAGCTTTCTTT
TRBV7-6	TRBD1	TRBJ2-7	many	CASSLTGTGSYEQYF	TGTGCCAGCAGCTTAACCGGGACAGGGAGTTACGAGCAGTACTTC
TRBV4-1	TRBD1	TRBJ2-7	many	CASSQDGDRVNYEQYF	TGCGCCAGCAGCCAAGATGGGGACAGGGTCAACTACGAGCAGTACTTC
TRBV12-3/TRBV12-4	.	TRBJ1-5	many	CASSVLIYGSNQPQHF	TGTGCCAGCAGTGTCCTGATCTATGGGAGCAATCAGCCCCAGCATTTT
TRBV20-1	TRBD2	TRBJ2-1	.	CSAAGSGSSNEQFF	TGCAGTGCTGCTGGGAGCGGGAGTAGCAATGAGCAGTTCTTC